The sequence of this T cell receptor (beta chain) was determined in a study of T-cell memory formation after mild COVID-19. Germline V gives CDR1 SGHTA, CDR2 FQGTGA. V lost 3 bases and J 1 base, leaving 6 bases between the germline ends. The CDR3 is 13 amino acids. Sample barcodes and UMIs were carried by the TCR alpha and TCR beta cDNA libraries that 5'RACE generated with constant-segment primers. TCRdb itself ran the 5' RACE reads through MiXCR, one entry per CDR3 protein. The table includes 200,000 or so distinct CDR3 sequences, approximately 16% detected once. Study-level results: CD4/CD8 balance held among clones contracting day 15 to 85, and later expanders leaned CD4+. Detection of some responders pre-infection suggested pre-existing cross-reactive memory T cells participated. CD4+ contracting clones were found mainly in CM and EM, and CD8+ ones in EMRA.

In regard to this clonotype: Its antigen is not identified.

Source material: PBMCs or a T cell subset sorted from them (not recorded which). This receptor was taken from an adult woman who had mild COVID-19 (a few samples of this study predate the infection). Cell type and time point are not known. V and J are TRBV7-3 and TRBJ2-5; D is unresolved. The CDR3 here is CASSLQAQETQYF. In DNA form, the CDR3 reads TGTGCCAGCAGCTTGCAGGCCCAAGAGACCCAGTACTTC.